The subject of this entry is one T cell receptor beta chain. Its antigen is still unknown. TCRdb re-derived calls from the 5' RACE reads in MiXCR, one entry per CDR3 protein. Here the sample spans about 800,000 distinct CDR3 sequences, approximately 10% being singletons. These data belong to a study of CD8 T cells in ankylosing spondylitis. Study-wide results and limits: Several highly homologous variants made up a TCR beta motif that seemed to typify ankylosing spondylitis blood.

The material sequenced was blood, either unsorted or a sorted T cell fraction (not recorded which). The sequence was obtained from a male donor with ankylosing spondylitis.

CDR3 bases: TGTGCCAGCAGCAAACAGGGTAGTGGGACCGGGGAGCTGTTTTTT. It yields the protein CASSKQGSGTGELFF. V and J are TRBV6-2 or TRBV6-3 and TRBJ2-2, with TRBD1 as a possible D gene (6 bases). The CDR3 contains 15 residues. V lost 6 bases, J lost 5 bases, and 16 bases lay in between. The V gene's germline CDR1 is MNHEY and CDR2 SVGEGT.